The sequence of this TCR beta chain was determined in a study of shared clonotypes between healthy human individuals. Study at large: A few men and a couple of women, aged 18 to 49, were donors.

Details on this clone: Its antigen is unidentified. This sample includes further DNA sequences coding for the same CDR3.

An even split of each subset's genomic DNA across several immunoSEQ plates was performed. Clones were read by immunoSEQ multiplex PCR, and TCRdb kept only the in-frame ones, dropping some. The table lists 1.4 million to 1.5 million clones, roughly 95% of them singletons. Study outcomes and limitations: Naive subsets usually exceeded memory subsets in estimated richness. Generation of non-shared clonotypes was less probable than generation of clonotypes shared by all four donors.

Germline assignment: CDR1 MDHEN and CDR2 SYDVKM. Trimming took off 3 bases at V and 8 bases at J, with 7 bases between the two ends. This CDR3 is built from 12 residues. The chain uses TRBV28 and TRBJ2-2; D unresolved. The sequencing sample was made of naive CD4+ T cells sorted from blood. Subset defined: CD45RA+ positively selected. This TCR was recovered from a man aged 25 to 40 in good health. The CDR3 spells CASSLGIGELFF. For the CDR3, the DNA is TGTGCCAGCAGTTTGGGGATTGGGGAGCTGTTTTTT.